The 11 T cell receptor beta chains in this list originate from one sample, sequenced in a study of blood T cell repertoires in COVID-19. Profiling relied on immunoSEQ multiplex PCR, and the TCRdb table lists in-frame clones only, not all of them. The sample has 200,000 or so clones, around 84% seen once; the top ten hold approximately 2.6%. The source material was peripheral blood. These receptors all stem from a man in his forties or fifties who had recovered from COVID-19.

This clone was observed a few times. The CDR3 DNA sequence: TGTGCCAGCAGCACTTTGACTAGCGGGGAGCAGTTCTTC. It yields the protein CASSTLTSGEQFF. V gene TRBV9 combines with J gene TRBJ2-1; 10 bases are shared with TRBD2. CDR1 SGDLS and CDR2 YYNGEE come from the germline V gene. CDR3 length equals 13 residues. Trimming at V came to 4 bases and at J to 10 bases, leaving 5 bases not matched to a gene.

This sequence joins TRBV6-4 and TRBJ1-5, with D unresolved. Trimming took off 2 bases at V and 3 bases at J, with 14 bases between the two ends. CDR1 is MRHNA, CDR2 SNTAGT, per germline. CDR3 size: 16 residues. The CDR3: CASSDTVSIPNQPQHF. For the CDR3, the DNA is TGTGCCAGCAGTGACACGGTCTCCATCCCCAATCAGCCCCAGCATTTT.

This sequence joins TRBV30 and TRBJ1-4, with 7 bases lining up with TRBD1. CDR3 length: 13 amino acids. The germline V gene encodes CDR1 GTSNPN and CDR2 SVGIG (reference sequence). V was pared by 4 bases and J by 7 bases, with 6 bases of the junction left unmatched. The CDR3 loop is CAWKAGGLEKLFF. The CDR3 bases are TGTGCCTGGAAGGCAGGGGGTCTTGAAAAACTGTTTTTT.

DNA for the CDR3: TGTGCCAGCAGTTTATGGTTGCTGACTAGCGGGAGCCGCTACGAGCAGTACTTC. It specifies CASSLWLLTSGSRYEQYF. This sequence joins TRBV28 and TRBJ2-7; 12 nucleotides agree with TRBD2. Trimming cost V 0 bases and J 3 bases; bases outside gene matches: 9. This CDR3 contains 18 residues. Germline CDR1 and CDR2: MDHEN and SYDVKM.

The V gene is TRBV6-1, the J gene TRBJ2-2; 10 nucleotides agree with TRBD2. Germline CDR1 is MNHNS and CDR2 is SASEGT. V was clipped by 2 bases and J by 4 bases; unmatched bases: 4. The CDR3 runs 16 residues. CDR3 sequence: CASSEKTSGFTGELFF. The CDR3 DNA is TGTGCCAGCAGTGAAAAGACTAGCGGGTTCACCGGGGAGCTGTTTTTT.

CDR3 protein: CASSISTSNEQFF. The CDR3 DNA sequence: TGTGCCAGTAGTATTTCGACAAGCAATGAGCAGTTCTTC. The rearrangement links TRBV19 to TRBJ2-1; D gene uncertain. The CDR3 has 13 residues. Trimming left V 3 bases short and J 6 bases short, with 9 bases between. Germline assignment: CDR1 LNHDA and CDR2 SQIVND (reference sequence).

The J gene is TRBJ1-6, the V gene TRBV28; D is unresolved. Germline V gene lookup returns CDR1 MDHEN and CDR2 SYDVKM. This CDR3 region has 14 residues. Trimming left V 3 bases short and J 3 bases short, with 6 bases between. CDR3 DNA: TGTGCCAGCAGTTTGGCACACTATAATTCACCCCTCCACTTT. Its translation: CASSLAHYNSPLHF.

V usage is TRBV29-1 and J usage is TRBJ2-3, with D hard to call. V was clipped by 5 bases and J by 6 bases, with 15 bases between them. The germline CDR1 and CDR2 sequences are SQVTM and ANQGSEA. This CDR3 has 13 amino acids. The CDR3 nucleotides are TGCAGCGTTCCATCGCCGCTGGCCGATACGCAGTATTTT. As protein: CSVPSPLADTQYF.

The chain employs TRBV3-1 (or the pseudogene TRBV3-2) and TRBJ2-1, with TRBD2 as a possible D gene (6 bases). The CDR3 extends over 14 amino acids. Germline assignment: CDR1 LGHDT and CDR2 YNNKEL (reference sequence). Trimming cost V 3 bases and J 5 bases, with 11 bases left between them. The CDR3 loop is CASSHFVADNEQFF. CDR3 coding DNA: TGTGCCAGCAGCCATTTCGTAGCGGACAATGAGCAGTTCTTC.

This clone occurred a few times. This sequence joins TRBV5-1 and TRBJ1-5; TRBD1 aligns across 7 bases. The CDR3 length is 16 residues. V lost 4 bases to trimming and J lost 7 bases; unmatched junction nucleotides: 14. Germline V CDR1 and CDR2: SGHRS, YFSETQ. DNA for the CDR3: TGCGCCAGCAGCCAAATTCCGGGACAGTCTAAGCAGCCCCAGCATTTT. Encoded protein: CASSQIPGQSKQPQHF.

V usage is TRBV7-2 and J usage is TRBJ1-2, with 7 bases lining up with TRBD1. The CDR3 has 13 amino acids. V lost 3 bases and J lost 8; bases outside the gene matches: 6. The germline CDR1 and CDR2 sequences are SGHTA and FQGNSA. The DNA of the CDR3 is TGTGCCAGCAGCTTTGACAGGGTGAAGGGCTACACCTTC. It codes for CASSFDRVKGYTF.